A selection of T cell receptor beta chains follows, all from one sample in a study of a mutant IDH1 vaccine in newly diagnosed glioma. These receptors are not linked to any known antigen. Using immunoSEQ multiplex PCR, the repertoire was profiled, and TCRdb retains in-frame clones only, with some absent. The table includes about 67,000 clones, around 83% detected once. This specimen consisted of PBMCs, obtained from a glioma patient whose treatment included an IDH1 peptide vaccine. These receptors came from a man under 40 with glioma. CDR3s include the opening cysteine and the closing phenylalanine or tryptophan. The D gene is left open where the match is weak. Some rows mark clone size as missing; the rest say once, few, many or name a class of expanded clone.

>TRBD1|few|TRBV30|TRBJ1-5
TGTGCCTGGAGTGGCTGGGGACAGGGAAACAATCAGCCCCAGCATTTT
CAWSGWGQGNNQPQHF
>.|.|TRBV25-1|TRBJ1-2
TGTGCCAGCAGTGAACGGGGGGCCGCCAACTATGGCTACACCTTC
CASSERGAANYGYTF
>.|.|TRBV7-6|TRBJ2-3
TGTGCCAGCAGCTTTTCGGCCTCCGATACGCAGTATTTT
CASSFSASDTQYF
>.|.|TRBV6-1|TRBJ2-7
TGTGCCAGCAGCCCGACCACAAACTACGAGCAGTACTTC
CASSPTTNYEQYF
>.|.|TRBV5-5|TRBJ2-1
TGTGCCAGCAGCCCGACTTGGGATGAGCAGTTCTTC
CASSPTWDEQFF
>.|once|TRBV9|TRBJ1-6
TGTGCCAGCAGCGTAGGAGGGGTTGGGATTTCACCCCTCCACTTT
CASSVGGVGISPLHF
>TRBD1|.|TRBV6-5|TRBJ1-6
TGTGCCAGCACCCTGGGACAGTCTTCACCCCTCCACTTT
CASTLGQSSPLHF
>.|.|TRBV6-5|TRBJ1-6
TGTGCCAGCGGCTTCATCAATTCACCCCTCCACTTT
CASGFINSPLHF
>.|.|TRBV5-1|TRBJ2-7
TGCGCCAGCAGCATCCAGGGGACGGACGAGCAGTACTTC
CASSIQGTDEQYF
>.|.|TRBV5-1|TRBJ2-2
TGCGCCAGCCGACCAACAGGCTTCAACACCGGGGAGCTGTTTTTT
CASRPTGFNTGELFF
>.|once|TRBV28|TRBJ1-6
TGTGCCAGCAGTAGGCAGGGTGGAAATTCACCCCTCCACTTT
CASSRQGGNSPLHF
>.|.|TRBV10-1|TRBJ1-1
TGCGCCAGCAGTGAGTCCCAGCCTATGAACACTGAAGCTTTCTTT
CASSESQPMNTEAFF
>.|once|TRBV6-5|TRBJ2-5
TGTGCCAGCAGTTATTTAGCCAGACAAGAGACCCAGTACTTC
CASSYLARQETQYF
>TRBD1|.|TRBV29-1|TRBJ2-2
TGCAGCGGGACAGGGACCGGCACCGGGGAGCTGTTTTTT
CSGTGTGTGELFF
>TRBD1|.|TRBV4-2|TRBJ1-4
TGTGCCAGCAGCCAAGATAGAGGACAGGGGGCTGAAAAACTGTTTTTT
CASSQDRGQGAEKLFF
>.|.|TRBV15|TRBJ2-7
TGTGCCACCAGCAGTTCTAGGGGAAGCCACGAGCAGTACTTC
CATSSSRGSHEQYF
>.|.|TRBV18|TRBJ2-7
TGTGCCAGCTCACCTGACTCCTACGAGCAGTACTTC
CASSPDSYEQYF
>TRBD1|.|TRBV15|TRBJ2-1
TGTGCCACCAGCATCCGTACAGGGGCCCGTTACAATGAGCAGTTCTTC
CATSIRTGARYNEQFF
>.|.|TRBV14|TRBJ2-5
TGTGCCAGCAGCCGCGCCGGACAAGAGACCCAGTACTTC
CASSRAGQETQYF
>.|.|TRBV7-6|TRBJ1-1
TGTGCCAGCAGCCTCGGGGAACCCAATGAAGCTTTCTTT
CASSLGEPNEAFF
>TRBD1|.|TRBV27|TRBJ2-2
TGTGCCAGCAGTTTATCGGGACAGGTCACCGGGGAGCTGTTTTTT
CASSLSGQVTGELFF
>TRBD2|.|TRBV19|TRBJ2-1
TGTGCCAGTAGTATAGTCAGCGGGGGGCATCCCAATGAGCAGTTCTTC
CASSIVSGGHPNEQFF
>TRBD1|.|TRBV6-5|TRBJ2-3
TGTGCCAGCAGTCCCGGACAGGGGTGGACAGATACGCAGTATTTT
CASSPGQGWTDTQYF
>TRBD2|.|TRBV6-5|TRBJ2-3
TGTGCCAGCAGTTCCCAGGGCGGGGGGATAGATACGCAGTATTTT
CASSSQGGGIDTQYF
>.|.|TRBV5-1|TRBJ2-5
TGCGCCAGCAGCTTACAAGAGACCCAGTACTTC
CASSLQETQYF
>TRBD1|.|TRBV7-8|TRBJ1-1
TGTGCCAGCAGCCCAAACAACTACAGGGGTCCTAACACTGAAGCTTTCTTT
CASSPNNYRGPNTEAFF
>.|.|TRBV7-9|TRBJ1-2
TGTGCCAGCAGCCTAGGGGGAGACTATGGCTACACCTTC
CASSLGGDYGYTF
>TRBD2|.|TRBV15|TRBJ2-5
TGTGCCACCAGCAGAGGGGCAGCGGGGGATGGAGAGACCCAGTACTTC
CATSRGAAGDGETQYF
>.|once|TRBV29-1|TRBJ1-2
TGCAGCGTTATGGTTAACTATGGCTACACCTTC
CSVMVNYGYTF
>TRBD1|.|TRBV19|TRBJ1-2
TGTGCCAGTAGTACTCTAGACTCCGGACAGGGAAGGTATGGCTACACCTTC
CASSTLDSGQGRYGYTF
>.|.|TRBV6-6|TRBJ1-1
TGTGCCAGCAGGATGCAGGAAAACACTGAAGCTTTCTTT
CASRMQENTEAFF
>TRBD1|.|TRBV5-1|TRBJ2-5
TGCGCCAGCAGGCGTGTACAGGGGTCCCAAGAGACCCAGTACTTC
CASRRVQGSQETQYF
>TRBD2|.|TRBV9|TRBJ2-5
TGTGCCAGCAGCGTAGACCCTAGCGGGGGGGAGACCCAGTACTTC
CASSVDPSGGETQYF
>.|.|TRBV2|TRBJ2-6
TGTGCCAGCAAGGTCCTTGAGTCTGGGGCCAACGTCCTGACTTTC
CASKVLESGANVLTF
>.|.|TRBV7-9|TRBJ1-6
TGTGCCAGCAGCTCATCAACAGGGAGTTCACCCCTCCACTTT
CASSSSTGSSPLHF
>TRBD2|.|TRBV5-4|TRBJ2-7
TGTGCCAGCAGCCCGGGAGGGGCGAGCGGGGACCGCGAGCAGTACTTC
CASSPGGASGDREQYF
>.|.|TRBV27|TRBJ2-1
TGTGCCAGCAGTTTATCTCGGGACCGGGGGAATGAGCAGTTCTTC
CASSLSRDRGNEQFF
>TRBD2|.|TRBV9|TRBJ2-5
TGTGCCAGCAGCGCCGGGACGGGGGGTGGAGAGACCCAGTACTTC
CASSAGTGGGETQYF
>.|.|TRBV7-9|TRBJ1-1
TGTGCCAGCAGCCTACAGAACACTGAAGCTTTCTTT
CASSLQNTEAFF
>TRBD1|.|TRBV13|TRBJ2-1
TGTGCCAGCAGCTTAGAGTTGGGGGGGACAGGGCTCTACAATGAGCAGTTCTTC
CASSLELGGTGLYNEQFF
>.|.|TRBV5-4|TRBJ1-5
TGTGCCAGCTCGGAGGGTTTCAGCAATCAGCCCCAGCATTTT
CASSEGFSNQPQHF
>TRBD2|.|TRBV30|TRBJ2-3
TGTGCCTGGATAGGGACTAGCGGGGGGTGGTTGACAGATACGCAGTATTTT
CAWIGTSGGWLTDTQYF
>.|.|TRBV4-2|TRBJ2-3
TGTGCCAGCAGCCAAGGAGTAGCTCCCAGCACAGATACGCAGTATTTT
CASSQGVAPSTDTQYF
>TRBD1|.|TRBV25-1|TRBJ1-2
TGTGCCAGCAGTCGTTTTTCCGCAGACAGGGGTGCTAACTATGGCTACACCTTC
CASSRFSADRGANYGYTF
>.|.|TRBV20-1|TRBJ2-7
TGCAGTGCCCCTGACAGATACGAGCAGTACTTC
CSAPDRYEQYF
>.|once|TRBV10-3|TRBJ1-1
TGTGCCATCAGTGAGAAGTGGGGACGAAGCAGAACTGGAGCTTTCTTT
CAISEKWGRSRTGAFF
>.|.|TRBV2|TRBJ2-1
TGTGCCAGCAGGGGGGACTACAATGAGCAGTTCTTC
CASRGDYNEQFF
>.|.|TRBV28|TRBJ2-3
TGTGCCAGCAGTTTATTACTGGGCGGGGTCACTAGCACAGATACGCAGTATTTT
CASSLLLGGVTSTDTQYF
>TRBD1|.|TRBV5-1|TRBJ1-2
TGCGCCAGCAGCTTAGACCGGGACAGGGATGGCTACACCTTC
CASSLDRDRDGYTF
>.|.|TRBV18|TRBJ2-5
TGTGCCAGCTCACTCCAAGAGACCCAGTACTTC
CASSLQETQYF
>.|.|TRBV7-2|TRBJ1-1
TGTGCCAGCAGCTTAGCGCGGGGCATGAACACTGAAGCTTTCTTT
CASSLARGMNTEAFF
>.|.|TRBV10-2|TRBJ2-1
TGCGCCAGCAGTGAGTTCGGAACCCAGTTCTTC
CASSEFGTQFF
>.|.|TRBV4-2|TRBJ1-1
TGTGCCAGCAGCCCCTCCATGATGGCCAACACTGAAGCTTTCTTT
CASSPSMMANTEAFF
>TRBD2|.|TRBV4-2|TRBJ2-2
TGTGCCAGCAGCCCGACTAGCGGGGGGGCCGGGGAGCTGTTTTTT
CASSPTSGGAGELFF
>TRBD1|few|TRBV5-6|TRBJ1-1
TGTGCCAGCAGCTCGAGACAGGGGCGAACCACTGAAGCTTTCTTT
CASSSRQGRTTEAFF
>.|.|TRBV5-1|TRBJ2-6
TGCGCCAGCGCGATATCTGGGGCCAACGTCCTGACTTTC
CASAISGANVLTF
>.|few|TRBV2|TRBJ1-1
TGTGCCAGCAGGCTAGGCGGCGCGAACACTGAAGCTTTCTTT
CASRLGGANTEAFF